The 6 T cell receptor beta chains in this list originate from one sample, sequenced in a study of vaccination and CD4 T cells after COVID-19. The Oncomine TCR Beta short-read assay sequenced DNA from cultured CD4+ T cells. TCRdb itself ran the PCR reads through MiXCR, one entry per CDR3 protein. The repertoire holds 20,000 to 25,000 distinct CDR3 sequences, with 46% as singletons. Time point reported: late sampling 161 to 241 days after vaccination in a few convalescent patients. Treatment specified: roughly 11-day PBMC culture with coronavirus spike peptide pools or control peptides (ViraFEST assay). No antigen is known for these receptors. The material was CD4+ T cells from blood, cultured in vitro, obtained about 7 months after SARS-CoV-2 vaccination. Source of these receptors: a human donor who had recovered from COVID-19.

This clonotype was counted a few times. This chain uses TRBV20-1 with TRBJ2-3, with 8 bases identical to TRBD1. V gave up 3 bases and J gave up 4 bases; unmatched junction bases: 12. Germline CDR1 and CDR2: DFQATT and SNEGSKA (reference sequence). This CDR3 region has 16 residues. The CDR3 loop is CSASPGQGPLPDTQYF. The CDR3 DNA reads TGCAGTGCTAGTCCCGGACAGGGTCCCCTCCCAGATACGCAGTATTTT.

This chain uses TRBV5-4 with TRBJ2-5; D is undetermined. Germline CDR1 is SGHNT and CDR2 is YYREEE (reference sequence). CDR3 length equals 15 residues. Deletions cut 1 base from V and 7 bases from J, with 17 bases between. CDR3 coding DNA: TGTGCCAGCAGCTTGAGGCTATTTGTCGACGGGACCCAGTACTTC. This encodes CASSLRLFVDGTQYF.

This clonotype has a handful of counts. The chain joins TRBV20-1 to TRBJ1-5, with 8 positions matching TRBD1. V dropped 5 bases and J dropped 2; count of bases not matched to a gene: 5. Germline CDR1 reads DFQATT; CDR2 reads SNEGSKA (reference sequence). The CDR3 is 14 residues long. The CDR3 sequence: CSASSGGGNQPQHF. The DNA for the CDR3 is TGCAGTGCTTCTTCAGGGGGCGGCAATCAGCCCCAGCATTTT.

The chain joins TRBV15 to TRBJ2-1; 11 bases line up with TRBD2. Germline V gives CDR1 LNHNV, CDR2 YYDKDF (reference sequence). V shed 6 bases and J 8 bases; nucleotides not matched to a gene: 6. The length of the CDR3 is 14 residues. The chain's CDR3 is CATSSGRVGYEQFF. The CDR3 DNA is TGTGCCACCAGTAGCGGGAGGGTGGGTTATGAGCAGTTCTTC.

The chain recombines TRBV24-1 with TRBJ1-1, with 8 bases identical to TRBD1. Trimming at V came to 3 bases and at J to 6 bases, leaving 17 bases not matched to a gene. CDR3 size: 18 residues. Germline-derived CDR1 and CDR2 are KGHDR and SFDVKD. The CDR3 loop reads CATSDTASRPDRASEAFF. CDR3 sequence (DNA): TGTGCCACCAGTGATACTGCCTCCCGCCCGGACAGGGCCTCTGAAGCTTTCTTT.

This clonotype was counted between two and nine times. The J gene is TRBJ2-5, the V gene TRBV25-1; D uncertain. Germline CDR1 is MGHDK and CDR2 is SYGVNS. Between the trimmed V and J ends, which lost 4 bases and 0 bases, there was a span of 3 bases. The CDR3 extends over 12 amino acids. CDR3 region: CASSGDQETQYF. The CDR3 DNA sequence: TGTGCCAGCAGTGGGGACCAAGAGACCCAGTACTTC. The variable domain in full, with the rest retrieved from reference TRBV25-1 and TRBJ2-5, is EADIYQTPRYLVIGTGKKITLECSQTMGHDKMYWYQQDPGMELHLIHYSYGVNSTEKGDLSSESTVSRIRTEHFPLTLESARPSHTSQYLCASSGDQETQYFGPGTRLLVL.